A selection of T cell receptor beta chains follows, all from one sample in a study of blood T cell repertoires in COVID-19. Assay used: immunoSEQ multiplex PCR; TCRdb lists only in-frame clones, some missing. The table records approximately 190,000 clones, approximately 84% of them present only once. Sequences were obtained from peripheral blood. These receptors were taken from a human donor with acute or convalescent COVID-19. The donor label of this sample is uncertain. CDR3s include the opening cysteine and the closing phenylalanine or tryptophan. A D gene is named only where the DNA matches it firmly. Only some rows state a clone size, as once, few, many or a class for expanded clones.

V	D	J	size	CDR3	DNA
TRBV4-1	-	TRBJ1-1	-	CASSRSLNTEAFF	TGCGCCAGCAGCCGGAGCTTGAACACTGAAGCTTTCTTT
TRBV6-1	TRBD1	TRBJ2-3	few	CASSDPGQYADTQYF	TGTGCCAGCAGTGATCCGGGACAGTACGCAGATACGCAGTATTTT
TRBV6-5	-	TRBJ1-5	-	CASSLVRGNQPQHF	TGTGCCAGCAGTTTGGTGAGGGGCAATCAGCCCCAGCATTTT
TRBV5-1	TRBD2	TRBJ2-2	-	CASSRGLVMTGELFF	TGCGCCAGCAGCCGGGGACTAGTGATGACCGGGGAGCTGTTTTTT
TRBV5-4	-	TRBJ1-1	-	CASSLDRVDTEAFF	TGTGCCAGCAGCTTGGACAGGGTAGACACTGAAGCTTTCTTT
TRBV7-3	TRBD2	TRBJ2-1	-	CASSLRGDGGARTSGNEQFF	TGTGCCAGCAGCTTACGGGGTGACGGTGGAGCTAGGACTAGCGGGAATGAGCAGTTCTTC
TRBV11-1	-	TRBJ2-3	-	CASSLPGHVTDTQYF	TGTGCCAGCAGCTTACCTGGACATGTCACAGATACGCAGTATTTT
TRBV6-5	-	TRBJ1-1	-	CASTFTGRPRAFF	TGTGCCAGCACCTTTACCGGGAGGCCTCGGGCTTTCTTT
TRBV7-8	TRBD1	TRBJ1-2	-	CASSRTGADTSYGYTF	TGTGCCAGCAGCAGGACAGGGGCCGACACCTCCTATGGCTACACCTTC
TRBV9	-	TRBJ1-4	-	CASSPDSPTNEKLFF	TGTGCCAGCAGCCCCGACAGTCCAACTAATGAAAAACTGTTTTTT
TRBV27	TRBD2	TRBJ2-5	-	CASSIGTRALETQYF	TGTGCCAGCAGTATCGGGACTAGAGCTTTGGAGACCCAGTACTTC
TRBV6-5	-	TRBJ1-5	-	CASRQDSLLGTQHF	TGTGCCAGCAGACAGGACAGTCTCCTGGGGACCCAGCATTTT
TRBV18	-	TRBJ1-2	-	CASSPQARRQDDNYGYTF	TGTGCCAGCTCACCACAGGCAAGGAGACAGGACGATAACTATGGCTACACCTTC